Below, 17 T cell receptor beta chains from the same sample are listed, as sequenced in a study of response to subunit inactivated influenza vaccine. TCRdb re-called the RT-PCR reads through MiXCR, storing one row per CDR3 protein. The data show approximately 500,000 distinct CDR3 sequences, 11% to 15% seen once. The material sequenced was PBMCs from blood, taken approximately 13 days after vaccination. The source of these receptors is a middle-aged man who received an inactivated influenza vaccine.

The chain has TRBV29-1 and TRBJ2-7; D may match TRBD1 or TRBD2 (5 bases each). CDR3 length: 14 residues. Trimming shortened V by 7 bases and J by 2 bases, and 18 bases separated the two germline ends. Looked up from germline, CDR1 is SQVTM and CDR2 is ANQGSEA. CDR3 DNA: TGCAGCGCCGCTGGGGACGGCAGAACCTACGAGCAGTACTTC. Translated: CSAAGDGRTYEQYF.

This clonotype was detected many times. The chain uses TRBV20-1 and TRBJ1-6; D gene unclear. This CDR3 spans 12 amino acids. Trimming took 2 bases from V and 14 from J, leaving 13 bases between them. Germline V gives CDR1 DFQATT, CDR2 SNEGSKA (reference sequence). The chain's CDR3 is CSARRETFTLHF. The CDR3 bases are TGCAGTGCTAGACGGGAAACATTCACCCTCCACTTT.

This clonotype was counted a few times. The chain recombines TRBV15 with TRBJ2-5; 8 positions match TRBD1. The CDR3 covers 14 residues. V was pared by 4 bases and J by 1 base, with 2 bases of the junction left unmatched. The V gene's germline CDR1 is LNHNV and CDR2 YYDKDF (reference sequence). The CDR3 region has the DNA TGTGCCACCAGCATGGGACAGGTCCAAGAGACCCAGTACTTC. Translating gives CATSMGQVQETQYF.

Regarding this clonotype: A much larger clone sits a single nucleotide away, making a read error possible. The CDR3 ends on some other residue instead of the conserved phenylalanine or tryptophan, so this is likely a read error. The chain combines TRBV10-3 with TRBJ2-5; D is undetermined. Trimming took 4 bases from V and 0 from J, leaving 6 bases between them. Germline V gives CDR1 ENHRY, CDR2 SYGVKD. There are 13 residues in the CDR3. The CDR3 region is CAISVEYQETQYL. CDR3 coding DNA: TGTGCCATCAGTGTAGAGTACCAAGAGACCCAGTACCTC.

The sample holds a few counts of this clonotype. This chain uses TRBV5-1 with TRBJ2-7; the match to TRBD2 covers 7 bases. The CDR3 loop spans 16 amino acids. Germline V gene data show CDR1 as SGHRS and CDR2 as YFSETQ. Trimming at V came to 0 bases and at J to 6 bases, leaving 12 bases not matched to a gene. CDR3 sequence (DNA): TGCGCCAGCAGCTTGGCCGGTGGGAGGGCCTTATCCGAGCAGTACTTC. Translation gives CASSLAGGRALSEQYF.

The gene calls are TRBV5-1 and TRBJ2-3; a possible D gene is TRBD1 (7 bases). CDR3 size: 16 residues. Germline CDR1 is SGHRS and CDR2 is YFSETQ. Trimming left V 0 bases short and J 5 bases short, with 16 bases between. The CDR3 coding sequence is TGCGCCAGCAGCTTGGCGGCAGGGGGGTCCAAAGATACGCAGTATTTT. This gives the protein CASSLAAGGSKDTQYF.

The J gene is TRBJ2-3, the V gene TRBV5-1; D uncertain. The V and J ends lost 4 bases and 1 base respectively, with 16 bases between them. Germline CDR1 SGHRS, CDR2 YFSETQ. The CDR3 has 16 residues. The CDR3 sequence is CASSGSGDIRTDTQYF. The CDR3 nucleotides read TGCGCCAGCAGCGGATCCGGAGACATTCGCACAGATACGCAGTATTTT.

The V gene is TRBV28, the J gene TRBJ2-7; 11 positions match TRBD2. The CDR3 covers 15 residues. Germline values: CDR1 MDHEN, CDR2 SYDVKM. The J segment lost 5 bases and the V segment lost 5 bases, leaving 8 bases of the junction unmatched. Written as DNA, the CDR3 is TGTGCCAGCAGTCGATTAGCGGGAGGGTTCGACGAGCAGTACTTC. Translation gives CASSRLAGGFDEQYF.

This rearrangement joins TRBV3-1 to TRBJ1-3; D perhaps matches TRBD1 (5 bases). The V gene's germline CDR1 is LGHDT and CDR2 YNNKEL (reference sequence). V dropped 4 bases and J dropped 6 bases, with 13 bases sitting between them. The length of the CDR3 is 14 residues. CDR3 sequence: CASSPGLQENTIYF. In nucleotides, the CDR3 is TGTGCCAGCAGCCCGGGTTTACAGGAAAACACCATATATTTT.

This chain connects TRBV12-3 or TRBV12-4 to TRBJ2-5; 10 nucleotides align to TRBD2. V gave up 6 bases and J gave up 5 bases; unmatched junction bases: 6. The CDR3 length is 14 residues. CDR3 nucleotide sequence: TGTGCCAGCAGAAAAGCGGGGGGGGAGGAGACCCAGTACTTC. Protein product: CASRKAGGEETQYF.

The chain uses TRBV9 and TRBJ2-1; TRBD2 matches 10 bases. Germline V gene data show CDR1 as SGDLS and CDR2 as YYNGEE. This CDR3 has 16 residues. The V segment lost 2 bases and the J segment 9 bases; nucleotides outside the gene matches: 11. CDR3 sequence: CASSVPAAAGGGEQFF. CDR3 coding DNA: TGTGCCAGCAGCGTCCCCGCTGCAGCGGGGGGGGGTGAGCAGTTCTTC.

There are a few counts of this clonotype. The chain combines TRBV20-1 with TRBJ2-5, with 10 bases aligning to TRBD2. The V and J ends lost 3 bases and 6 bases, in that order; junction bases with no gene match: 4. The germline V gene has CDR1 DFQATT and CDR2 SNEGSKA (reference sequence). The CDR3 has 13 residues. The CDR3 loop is CSARGLALQTQYF. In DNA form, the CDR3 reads TGCAGTGCTAGGGGACTAGCGCTCCAGACCCAGTACTTC.

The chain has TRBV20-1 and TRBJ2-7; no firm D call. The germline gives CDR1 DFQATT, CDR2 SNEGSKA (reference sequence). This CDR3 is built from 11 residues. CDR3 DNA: TGCGCTGCGAGGAGCTCCTACGAGCAGTACTTC. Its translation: CAARSSYEQYF.

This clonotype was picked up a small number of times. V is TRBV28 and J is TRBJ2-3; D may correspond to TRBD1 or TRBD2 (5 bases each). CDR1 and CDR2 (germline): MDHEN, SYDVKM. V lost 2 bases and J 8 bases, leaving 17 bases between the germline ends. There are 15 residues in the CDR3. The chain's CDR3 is CASSLQRDPSRTQYF. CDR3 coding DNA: TGTGCCAGCAGTTTACAACGGGACCCCAGTCGTACGCAGTATTTT. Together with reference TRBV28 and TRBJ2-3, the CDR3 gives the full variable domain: DVKVTQSSRYLVKRTGEKVFLECVQDMDHENMFWYRQDPGLGLRLIYFSYDVKMKEKGDIPEGYSVSREKKERFSLILESASTNQTSMYLCASSLQRDPSRTQYFGPGTRLTVL.

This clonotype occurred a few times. The CDR3 is CASSAWEDTQYF. CDR3 DNA sequence: TGTGCCAGCAGCGCGTGGGAGGATACGCAGTATTTT. This chain joins TRBV9 and TRBJ2-3, with D maybe TRBD2 (5 bases). CDR3 length equals 12 residues. Deletions cut 3 bases from V and 6 bases from J, with 8 bases between. CDR1 and CDR2 (germline): SGDLS, YYNGEE.

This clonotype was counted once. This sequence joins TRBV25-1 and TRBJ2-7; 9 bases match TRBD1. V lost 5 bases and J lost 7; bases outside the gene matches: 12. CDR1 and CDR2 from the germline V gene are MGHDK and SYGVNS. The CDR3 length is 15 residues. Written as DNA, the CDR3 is TGTGCCAGCAGTCCGACCGGGACAGGGCTAACTGAGCAGTACTTC. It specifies CASSPTGTGLTEQYF.

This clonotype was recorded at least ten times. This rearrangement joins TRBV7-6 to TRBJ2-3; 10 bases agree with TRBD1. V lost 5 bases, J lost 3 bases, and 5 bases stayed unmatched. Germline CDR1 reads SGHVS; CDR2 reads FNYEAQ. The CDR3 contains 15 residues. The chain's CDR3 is CASSRDRGRTDTQYF. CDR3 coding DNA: TGTGCCAGCAGCCGAGACAGGGGGCGTACAGATACGCAGTATTTT.